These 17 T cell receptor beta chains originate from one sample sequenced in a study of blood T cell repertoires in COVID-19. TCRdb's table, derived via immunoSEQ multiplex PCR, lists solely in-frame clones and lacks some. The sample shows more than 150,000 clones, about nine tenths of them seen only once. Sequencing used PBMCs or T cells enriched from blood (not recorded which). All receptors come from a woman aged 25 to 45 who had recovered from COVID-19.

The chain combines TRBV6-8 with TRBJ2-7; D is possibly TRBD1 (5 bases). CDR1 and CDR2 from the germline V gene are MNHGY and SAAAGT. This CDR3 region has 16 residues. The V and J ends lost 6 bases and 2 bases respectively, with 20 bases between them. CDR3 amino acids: CASSRQTEKGTYEQYF. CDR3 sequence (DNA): TGTGCCAGCAGCCGACAGACGGAGAAAGGGACCTACGAGCAGTACTTC.

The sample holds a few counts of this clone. The CDR3 loop reads CAWAGLGASWGEKLFF. As DNA, the CDR3 is TGTGCCTGGGCTGGCCTAGGGGCAAGTTGGGGAGAAAAACTGTTTTTT. The chain couples TRBV30 to TRBJ1-4, with D perhaps matching TRBD1 (5 bases). V lost 5 bases to trimming and J lost 8 bases, with 24 bases between them. From germline, CDR1 is GTSNPN and CDR2 SVGIG (reference sequence). CDR3 length: 16 amino acids.

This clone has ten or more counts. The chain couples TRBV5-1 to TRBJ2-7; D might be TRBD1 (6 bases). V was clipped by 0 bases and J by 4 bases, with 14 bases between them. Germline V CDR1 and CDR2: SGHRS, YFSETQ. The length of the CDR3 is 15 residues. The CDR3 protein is CASSLGHRDPYEQYF. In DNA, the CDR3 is TGCGCCAGCAGCTTGGGACACAGGGACCCATACGAGCAGTACTTC.

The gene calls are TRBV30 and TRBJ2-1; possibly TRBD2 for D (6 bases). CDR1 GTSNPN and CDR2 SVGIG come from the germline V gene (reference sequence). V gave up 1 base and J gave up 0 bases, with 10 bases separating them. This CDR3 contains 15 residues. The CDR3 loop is CAWSGGVSSYNEQFF. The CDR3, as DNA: TGTGCCTGGAGTGGGGGGGTCAGCTCCTACAATGAGCAGTTCTTC. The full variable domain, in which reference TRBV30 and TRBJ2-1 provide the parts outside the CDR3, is SQTIHQWPATLVQPVGSPLSLECTVEGTSNPNLYWYRQAAGRGLQLLFYSVGIGQISSEVPQNLSASRPQDRQFILSSKKLLLSDSGFYLCAWSGGVSSYNEQFFGPGTRLTVL.

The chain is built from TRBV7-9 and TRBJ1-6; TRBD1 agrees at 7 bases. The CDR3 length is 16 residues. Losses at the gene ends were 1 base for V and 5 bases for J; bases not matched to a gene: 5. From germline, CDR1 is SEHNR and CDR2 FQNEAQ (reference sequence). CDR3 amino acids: CASSLDRTGDNSPLHF. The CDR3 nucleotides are TGTGCCAGCAGCTTAGACCGGACAGGCGATAATTCACCCCTCCACTTT.

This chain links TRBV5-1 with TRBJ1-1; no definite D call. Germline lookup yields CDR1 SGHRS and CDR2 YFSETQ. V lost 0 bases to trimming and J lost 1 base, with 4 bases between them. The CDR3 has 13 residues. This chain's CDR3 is CASSLGENTEAFF. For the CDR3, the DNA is TGCGCCAGCAGCTTGGGCGAGAACACTGAAGCTTTCTTT.

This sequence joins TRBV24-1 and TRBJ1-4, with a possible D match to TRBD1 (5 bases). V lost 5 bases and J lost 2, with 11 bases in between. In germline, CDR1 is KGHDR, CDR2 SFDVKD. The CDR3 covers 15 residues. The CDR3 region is CATSGQGRTNEKLFF. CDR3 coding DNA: TGTGCCACCAGTGGCCAGGGAAGGACTAATGAAAAACTGTTTTTT.

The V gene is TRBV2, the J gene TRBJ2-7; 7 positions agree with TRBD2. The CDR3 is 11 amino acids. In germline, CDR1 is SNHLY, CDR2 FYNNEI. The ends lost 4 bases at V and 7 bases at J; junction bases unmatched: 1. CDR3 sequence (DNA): TGTGCCAGCAGTGGCGGGGGAGAGCAGTACTTC. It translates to CASSGGGEQYF.

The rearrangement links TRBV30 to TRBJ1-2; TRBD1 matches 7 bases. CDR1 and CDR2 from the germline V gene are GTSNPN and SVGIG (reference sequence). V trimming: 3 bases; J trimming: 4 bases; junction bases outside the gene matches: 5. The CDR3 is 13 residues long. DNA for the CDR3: TGTGCCTGGAGAAACACAGGGGTCTATGGCTACACCTTC. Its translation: CAWRNTGVYGYTF.

CDR3 in amino acids: CASSNRGRPYNSPLHF. CDR3 bases: TGTGCCAGCAGTAACAGGGGGCGTCCCTATAATTCACCCCTCCACTTT. The genes are TRBV13 and TRBJ1-6; 9 nucleotides match TRBD1. Per the germline V gene, CDR1 is PRHDT and CDR2 is FYEKMQ (reference sequence). This CDR3 is 16 amino acids long. V trimming: 6 bases; J trimming: 2 bases; junction bases outside the gene matches: 5.

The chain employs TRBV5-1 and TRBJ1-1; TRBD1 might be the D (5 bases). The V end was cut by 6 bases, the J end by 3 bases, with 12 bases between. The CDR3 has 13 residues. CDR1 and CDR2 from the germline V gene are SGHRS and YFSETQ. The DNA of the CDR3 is TGCGCCAGCACCCCGGCGGGGGACACTGAAGCTTTCTTT. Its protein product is CASTPAGDTEAFF.

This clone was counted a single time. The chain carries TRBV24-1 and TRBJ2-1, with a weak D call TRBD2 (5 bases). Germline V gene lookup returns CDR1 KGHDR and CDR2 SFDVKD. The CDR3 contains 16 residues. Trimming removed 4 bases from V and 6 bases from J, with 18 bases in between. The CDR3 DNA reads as TGTGCCACCAGTGACACGCTAGCTTCTCACGGCAATGAGCAGTTCTTC. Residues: CATSDTLASHGNEQFF.

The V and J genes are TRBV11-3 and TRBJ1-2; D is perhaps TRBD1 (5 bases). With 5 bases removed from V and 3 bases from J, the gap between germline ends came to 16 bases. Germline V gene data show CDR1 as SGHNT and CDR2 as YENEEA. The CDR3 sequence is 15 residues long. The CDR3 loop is CASSKRQRGDYGYTF. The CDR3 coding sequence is TGTGCCAGCAGCAAACGACAGCGGGGGGACTATGGCTACACCTTC.

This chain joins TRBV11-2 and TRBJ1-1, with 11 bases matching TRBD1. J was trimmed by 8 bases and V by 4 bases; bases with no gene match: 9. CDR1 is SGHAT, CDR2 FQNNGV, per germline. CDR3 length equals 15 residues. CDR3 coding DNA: TGTGCCAGCAGCTACGGGACAGGGGGGTACAGGGAAGCTTTCTTT. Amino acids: CASSYGTGGYREAFF.

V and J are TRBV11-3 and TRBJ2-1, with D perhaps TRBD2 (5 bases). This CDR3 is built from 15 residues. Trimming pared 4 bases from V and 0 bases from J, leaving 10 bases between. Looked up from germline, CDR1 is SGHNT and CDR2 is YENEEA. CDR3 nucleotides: TGTGCCAGCAGCTGGGGAGAGAGCTCCTACAATGAGCAGTTCTTC. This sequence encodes CASSWGESSYNEQFF.

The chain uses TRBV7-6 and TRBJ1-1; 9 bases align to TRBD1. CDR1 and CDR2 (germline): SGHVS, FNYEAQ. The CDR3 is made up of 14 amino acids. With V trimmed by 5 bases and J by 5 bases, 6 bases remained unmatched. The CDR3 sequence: CASSQQGAWTEAFF. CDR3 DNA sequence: TGTGCCAGCAGCCAACAGGGGGCTTGGACTGAAGCTTTCTTT. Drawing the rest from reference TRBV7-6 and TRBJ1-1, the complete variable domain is GAGVSQSPRYKVTKRGQDVALRCDPISGHVSLYWYRQALGQGPEFLTYFNYEAQQDKSGLPNDRFSAERPEGSISTLTIQRTEQRDSAMYRCASSQQGAWTEAFFGQGTRLTVV.

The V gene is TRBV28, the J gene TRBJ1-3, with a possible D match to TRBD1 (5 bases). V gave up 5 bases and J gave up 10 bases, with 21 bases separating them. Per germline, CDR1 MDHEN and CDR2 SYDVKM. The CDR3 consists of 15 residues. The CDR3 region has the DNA TGTGCCAGCAGTAACCTCGGGGGGAAGGGTAGTACCATATATTTT. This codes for CASSNLGGKGSTIYF.